This TCR beta chain is from a study of control samples from healthy donors and cancer patients. The V end lost 1 base, the J end lost 6 bases, and 6 bases lay between the germline ends. This CDR3 spans 13 amino acids. Profiling relied on immunoSEQ multiplex PCR, and the TCRdb table lists in-frame clones only, not all of them. Of tens of thousands of clones listed, 87% are singletons. Sequencing was carried out using PBMCs. V and J are TRBV12-3 or TRBV12-4 and TRBJ1-4, with D tentatively TRBD1 (5 bases). The sequence came from a woman aged 45-60 years with head and neck cancer. The CDR3 region is CASSLGGDEKLFF. The CDR3 DNA reads TGTGCCAGCAGTTTAGGGGGGGATGAAAAACTGTTTTTT.